Below, 27 T cell receptor beta chains from the same sample are listed, as sequenced in a study of blood T cell repertoires in COVID-19. Clones were sequenced by immunoSEQ multiplex PCR, and TCRdb holds only the in-frame ones, with some missing. The sample contains 170,000 or so clones, approximately 86% of which appear only once. The specimen sequenced was peripheral blood. Receptors originate from a man aged 60 to 75 with COVID-19, enrolled during active disease.

A remark on this clone: Within the sample, other DNA sequences also encode this same CDR3. This sequence joins TRBV11-3 and TRBJ2-7; possible D gene TRBD2, 5 bases. Trimming cost V 5 bases and J 7 bases, with 12 bases left between them. Per the germline V gene, CDR1 is SGHNT and CDR2 is YENEEA. The CDR3 is made up of 12 amino acids. CDR3 bases: TGTGCCAGCAGCCCCAGGACGGGGGAGCAGTACTTC. Encoded protein: CASSPRTGEQYF.

The chain combines TRBV4-2 with TRBJ2-5, with D tentatively TRBD2 (6 bases). CDR1 is LGHNA, CDR2 YNFKEQ, per germline. The CDR3 contains 13 residues. V was trimmed by 4 bases and J by 9 bases, leaving 15 bases between them. The CDR3, as DNA: TGTGCCAGCAGCCCCGGCGCGGGGCGGGCCCAGTACTTC. Its translation is CASSPGAGRAQYF.

The V and J genes are TRBV6-5 and TRBJ1-5; D is ambiguous. This CDR3 is 14 amino acids long. Deletions cut 7 bases from V and 7 bases from J, with 17 bases between. From germline, CDR1 is MNHEY and CDR2 SVGAGI. Written as DNA, the CDR3 is TGTGCCAGCATCAAACAGCCAGCCGTCCAGCCCCAGCATTTT. Amino acid sequence: CASIKQPAVQPQHF.

The chain uses TRBV4-3 and TRBJ2-5, with 10 bases that match TRBD1. Germline CDR1 reads LGHNA; CDR2 reads YSLEER. CDR3 size: 14 residues. The V gene end was trimmed by 3 bases and the J gene end by 5 bases; junction bases not matched to a gene: 3. This chain's CDR3 is CASSQTGGGETQYF. CDR3 DNA sequence: TGCGCCAGCAGCCAGACAGGGGGCGGGGAGACCCAGTACTTC.

V gene TRBV6-5 combines with J gene TRBJ1-5; maybe TRBD1 (5 bases). Per the germline V gene, CDR1 is MNHEY and CDR2 is SVGAGI. The CDR3 is 15 residues long. V was shortened by 2 bases and J by 1 base, with 9 bases between the two germline ends. The DNA of the CDR3 is TGTGCCAGCAGTTACAGCGGGGGGAGCAATCAGCCCCAGCATTTT. Its protein is CASSYSGGSNQPQHF.

The rearrangement uses TRBV5-1 and TRBJ1-2; a possible D gene is TRBD1 (6 bases). This CDR3 has 16 amino acids. Trimming pared 4 bases from V and 2 bases from J, leaving 18 bases between. Germline V gene data show CDR1 as SGHRS and CDR2 as YFSETQ. The CDR3 reads CASSVTGTSGNYGYTF. The CDR3 nucleotides read TGCGCCAGCAGCGTCACCGGGACATCGGGAAACTATGGCTACACCTTC. The full variable domain, in which reference TRBV5-1 and TRBJ1-2 provide the parts outside the CDR3, is KAGVTQTPRYLIKTRGQQVTLSCSPISGHRSVSWYQQTPGQGLQFLFEYFSETQRNKGNFPGRFSGRQFSNSRSEMNVSTLELGDSALYLCASSVTGTSGNYGYTFGSGTRLTVV.

This sequence joins TRBV10-3 and TRBJ1-1; 7 bases match TRBD1. V was pared by 2 bases and J by 2 bases, with 8 bases of the junction left unmatched. This CDR3 region has 16 residues. The germline gives CDR1 ENHRY, CDR2 SYGVKD. The DNA for the CDR3 is TGTGCCATCAGTGAGAGGTTTGGACAGGAAAACACTGAAGCTTTCTTT. It encodes CAISERFGQENTEAFF.

The chain is built from TRBV29-1 and TRBJ2-7, with D unresolved. The CDR3 contains 12 residues. From germline, CDR1 is SQVTM and CDR2 ANQGSEA. The CDR3 bases are TGCAGTACTGCGGAGAGCTCCTACGAGCAGTACTTC. Protein: CSTAESSYEQYF.

The chain is built from TRBV30 and TRBJ2-5; TRBD2 is a possible D gene (6 bases). The CDR3 extends over 12 amino acids. Germline CDR1 and CDR2: GTSNPN and SVGIG (reference sequence). Trimming stripped 8 bases from V and 9 bases from J, with 19 bases between. CDR3 coding DNA: TGTGCCAGTTCAACCCCCGGGGGATCCCAGTACTTC. This gives the protein CASSTPGGSQYF.

V and J are TRBV10-3 and TRBJ2-3; TRBD2 matches at 8 bases. Germline values: CDR1 ENHRY, CDR2 SYGVKD. The junction had 5 bases not matched to a gene; V was cut back by 7 bases and J by 2 bases. This CDR3 spans 14 amino acids. This CDR3 reads CAINERGFTDTQYF. Here the CDR3 DNA reads TGTGCCATCAACGAGCGGGGGTTCACAGATACGCAGTATTTT.

This clone was seen once. The chain uses TRBV5-1 and TRBJ2-7; TRBD2 might be the D (6 bases). The CDR3 is 15 residues long. V lost 4 bases and J lost 0, with 14 bases in between. Per the germline V gene, CDR1 is SGHRS and CDR2 is YFSETQ. The CDR3 DNA reads as TGCGCCAGCAGCCAGGATCCGGGACTCTCCTACGAGCAGTACTTC. Translating it yields CASSQDPGLSYEQYF.

This clone was counted a few times. The CDR3 DNA reads as TGTGCCAGCAGTTCCGGACACGGTGGAAACACCATATATTTT. It specifies CASSSGHGGNTIYF. The chain couples TRBV9 to TRBJ1-3, with D maybe TRBD1 (5 bases). Trimming cost V 5 bases and J 3 bases, with 12 bases left between them. The germline V gene has CDR1 SGDLS and CDR2 YYNGEE. The CDR3 runs 14 residues.

This sequence joins TRBV7-9 and TRBJ2-5, with 7 positions matching TRBD1. The trim removed 4 bases at V and 4 bases at J, leaving 6 bases unmatched. In germline, CDR1 is SEHNR, CDR2 FQNEAQ (reference sequence). The length of the CDR3 is 14 residues. DNA for the CDR3: TGTGCCAGCAGCTACCAGGGACAGACAGAGACCCAGTACTTC. It is translated as CASSYQGQTETQYF.

J is TRBJ2-7 and V is TRBV4-3; D gene unclear. V dropped 0 bases and J dropped 0 bases, with 9 bases sitting between them. The CDR3 spans 15 residues. The germline gives CDR1 LGHNA, CDR2 YSLEER. Here the CDR3 reads CASSQDWRSSYEQYF. The CDR3 bases are TGCGCCAGCAGCCAAGATTGGCGGAGCTCCTACGAGCAGTACTTC.

Here the CDR3 DNA reads TGTGCCAGCAGTTACACCGGGACAGGCTATGGCTACACCTTC. This sequence encodes CASSYTGTGYGYTF. This sequence joins TRBV6-2 or TRBV6-3 and TRBJ1-2; 8 positions agree with TRBD1. Germline CDR1 is MNHEY and CDR2 is SVGEGT. The CDR3 spans 14 residues. The junction had 3 bases not matched to a gene; V was cut back by 2 bases and J by 4 bases.

The chain joins TRBV28 to TRBJ1-1, with 7 bases lining up with TRBD1. The CDR3 runs to 13 residues. Trimming removed 4 bases from V and 11 bases from J; junction bases left unmatched: 10. From germline, CDR1 is MDHEN and CDR2 SYDVKM. CDR3 sequence reads: CASSYPSTGWAFF. Here the CDR3 DNA reads TGTGCCAGCAGTTACCCATCGACAGGGTGGGCTTTCTTT.

The V and J genes are TRBV19 and TRBJ1-2, with D possibly matching TRBD1 (6 bases). CDR1 and CDR2 (germline): LNHDA, SQIVND (reference sequence). The CDR3 has 17 residues. With 2 bases removed from V and 4 bases from J, the gap between germline ends came to 20 bases. CDR3 coding DNA: TGTGCCAGTAGTATAATTGGCAGGGGAAGAGGCCTCTATGGCTACACCTTC. This gives the protein CASSIIGRGRGLYGYTF.

To note about this clone: The sample holds other DNA sequences that translate to the same CDR3. The rearrangement links TRBV7-8 to TRBJ2-2, with D unresolved. The CDR3 covers 15 residues. Germline V gene data show CDR1 as SGHVS and CDR2 as FQNEAQ. The germline V and J ends were trimmed by 1 base and 5 bases, with 11 bases remaining between them. Here the CDR3 DNA reads TGTGCCAGCAGCTTAGGAACTTCCGATACCGGGGAGCTGTTTTTT. It specifies CASSLGTSDTGELFF.

The chain joins TRBV29-1 to TRBJ1-5, with 7 bases that match TRBD1. The V segment lost 5 bases and the J segment 2 bases; nucleotides outside the gene matches: 3. The CDR3 spans 13 residues. Germline CDR1 SQVTM, CDR2 ANQGSEA. Here the CDR3 reads CSVRQGGNQPQHF. For the CDR3, the DNA is TGCAGCGTTCGACAGGGAGGCAATCAGCCCCAGCATTTT.

The chain couples TRBV19 to TRBJ2-2, with 15 bases identical to TRBD2. The CDR3 is 18 residues long. V shed 5 bases, J shed 5 bases, and the junction held 9 bases outside the gene matches. The germline gives CDR1 LNHDA, CDR2 SQIVND (reference sequence). The CDR3 region is CASSAGTSGGPNTGELFF. CDR3 DNA sequence: TGTGCCAGTAGTGCCGGGACTAGCGGGGGGCCCAATACCGGGGAGCTGTTTTTT.

V gene TRBV29-1 combines with J gene TRBJ2-3, with 7 nucleotides matching TRBD1. The length of the CDR3 is 14 residues. The V and J ends lost 4 bases and 0 bases, in that order; junction bases with no gene match: 4. Per the germline V gene, CDR1 is SQVTM and CDR2 is ANQGSEA. The CDR3 DNA follows: TGCAGCGTTGTAGGACAGGAGAGCACAGATACGCAGTATTTT. This codes for CSVVGQESTDTQYF.

The chain carries TRBV28 and TRBJ1-1; D may be TRBD1 (6 bases). This CDR3 comprises 14 residues. V was clipped by 6 bases and J by 1 base, with 12 bases between them. CDR1 and CDR2 from the germline V gene are MDHEN and SYDVKM. CDR3 nucleotides: TGTGCCAGCAGCCCCGGACAGAAGAACACTGAAGCTTTCTTT. Its protein is CASSPGQKNTEAFF.

The chain uses TRBV7-2 and TRBJ2-7; possible D gene TRBD1, 7 bases. Germline V CDR1 and CDR2: SGHTA, FQGNSA. The V gene lost 1 base and the J gene lost 5 bases, with 18 bases spanning the gap. This CDR3 is 16 amino acids long. CDR3 sequence: CASSLGLSRGEHEQYF. The CDR3 DNA reads as TGTGCCAGCAGCTTAGGTCTCTCCAGGGGGGAACACGAGCAGTACTTC.

The chain links TRBV28 to TRBJ2-5; D perhaps matches TRBD2 (6 bases). CDR3 length: 16 residues. V was pared by 6 bases and J by 3 bases, with 20 bases between. The V gene's germline CDR1 is MDHEN and CDR2 SYDVKM. The CDR3 loop is CASSSAAARGEETQYF. CDR3 nucleotides: TGTGCCAGCAGCTCCGCCGCCGCGCGGGGTGAAGAGACCCAGTACTTC.

The chain is built from TRBV11-1 and TRBJ2-3; 7 nucleotides agree with TRBD1. CDR3 length equals 16 residues. Trimming cost V 2 bases and J 2 bases; bases outside gene matches: 7. Germline V gene sequence: CDR1 SGHAT, CDR2 FQDESV (reference sequence). CDR3: CASSLRQGVFTDTQYF. In DNA form, the CDR3 reads TGTGCCAGCAGCTTAAGGCAGGGGGTATTCACAGATACGCAGTATTTT. Variable domain in full (rest from reference TRBV11-1 and TRBJ2-3): EAEVAQSPRYKITEKSQAVAFWCDPISGHATLYWYRQILGQGPELLVQFQDESVVDDSQLPKDRFSAERLKGVDSTLKIQPAELGDSAMYLCASSLRQGVFTDTQYFGPGTRLTVL.

The chain couples TRBV7-2 to TRBJ1-1; D ambiguous. Trimming shortened V by 7 bases and J by 1 base, and 13 bases separated the two germline ends. Germline V gives CDR1 SGHTA, CDR2 FQGNSA. This CDR3 is 14 amino acids long. CDR3 in amino acids: CASIPEVRNTEAFF. CDR3 DNA: TGTGCCAGCATCCCGGAGGTTCGGAACACTGAAGCTTTCTTT.

Turning to this clone: Sequence at one end of the junction differs from germline and may be a read error. The gene calls are TRBV7-7 and TRBJ2-7; D may be TRBD1 (6 bases). CDR3 length: 14 amino acids. Germline CDR1 reads SSHAT; CDR2 reads FNYEAQ (reference sequence). CDR3 region: CASITSRGVYEQYF. CDR3 in DNA: TGTGCTAGCATAACCTCCAGGGGCGTATACGAGCAGTACTTC.